The 3 T cell receptor beta chains reported below all come from one sample, sequenced in a study of shared clonotypes between healthy human individuals. TCRdb's table, derived via immunoSEQ multiplex PCR, lists solely in-frame clones and lacks some. The repertoire consists of more than 500,000 clones, with roughly 96% occurring once and the leading ten covering approximately 0.11%. Positive CCR7 selection of CD45RO-negative cells yielded the naive CD8 cells, and terminally differentiated effector memory CD45RA+ cells were excluded. Input material: naive CD8+ T cells sorted from blood. Receptor source: a woman aged 25 to 45 in good health.

The chain recombines TRBV5-8 with TRBJ1-5, with D maybe TRBD1 (5 bases). This CDR3 has 13 amino acids. Germline V lookup: CDR1 SGHTS, CDR2 YDEGEE. V was cut by 2 bases and J by 5 bases, with 8 bases left in between. CDR3 sequence: CASSFGTDQPQHF. The CDR3 nucleotides read TGTGCCAGCAGCTTCGGGACGGATCAGCCCCAGCATTTT.

On this clone itself: Other DNA sequences in this specimen translate into the identical CDR3. V gene TRBV2 combines with J gene TRBJ2-7; TRBD1 is a possible D gene (5 bases). CDR3 length: 13 residues. Germline CDR1 reads SNHLY; CDR2 reads FYNNEI. The V gene lost 3 bases and the J gene lost 0 bases, with 6 bases spanning the gap. CDR3 protein: CASSDDSSYEQYF. CDR3 nucleotide sequence: TGTGCCAGCAGTGATGACAGCTCCTACGAGCAGTACTTC.

This sequence joins TRBV29-1 and TRBJ2-7; D is ambiguous. The CDR3 is 12 residues long. V was cut by 2 bases and J by 2 bases, with 7 bases left in between. Germline loops: CDR1 SQVTM, CDR2 ANQGSEA. The CDR3 DNA reads TGCAGCGTTGAATCGCTCCCCTACGAGCAGTACTTC. Its translation is CSVESLPYEQYF.